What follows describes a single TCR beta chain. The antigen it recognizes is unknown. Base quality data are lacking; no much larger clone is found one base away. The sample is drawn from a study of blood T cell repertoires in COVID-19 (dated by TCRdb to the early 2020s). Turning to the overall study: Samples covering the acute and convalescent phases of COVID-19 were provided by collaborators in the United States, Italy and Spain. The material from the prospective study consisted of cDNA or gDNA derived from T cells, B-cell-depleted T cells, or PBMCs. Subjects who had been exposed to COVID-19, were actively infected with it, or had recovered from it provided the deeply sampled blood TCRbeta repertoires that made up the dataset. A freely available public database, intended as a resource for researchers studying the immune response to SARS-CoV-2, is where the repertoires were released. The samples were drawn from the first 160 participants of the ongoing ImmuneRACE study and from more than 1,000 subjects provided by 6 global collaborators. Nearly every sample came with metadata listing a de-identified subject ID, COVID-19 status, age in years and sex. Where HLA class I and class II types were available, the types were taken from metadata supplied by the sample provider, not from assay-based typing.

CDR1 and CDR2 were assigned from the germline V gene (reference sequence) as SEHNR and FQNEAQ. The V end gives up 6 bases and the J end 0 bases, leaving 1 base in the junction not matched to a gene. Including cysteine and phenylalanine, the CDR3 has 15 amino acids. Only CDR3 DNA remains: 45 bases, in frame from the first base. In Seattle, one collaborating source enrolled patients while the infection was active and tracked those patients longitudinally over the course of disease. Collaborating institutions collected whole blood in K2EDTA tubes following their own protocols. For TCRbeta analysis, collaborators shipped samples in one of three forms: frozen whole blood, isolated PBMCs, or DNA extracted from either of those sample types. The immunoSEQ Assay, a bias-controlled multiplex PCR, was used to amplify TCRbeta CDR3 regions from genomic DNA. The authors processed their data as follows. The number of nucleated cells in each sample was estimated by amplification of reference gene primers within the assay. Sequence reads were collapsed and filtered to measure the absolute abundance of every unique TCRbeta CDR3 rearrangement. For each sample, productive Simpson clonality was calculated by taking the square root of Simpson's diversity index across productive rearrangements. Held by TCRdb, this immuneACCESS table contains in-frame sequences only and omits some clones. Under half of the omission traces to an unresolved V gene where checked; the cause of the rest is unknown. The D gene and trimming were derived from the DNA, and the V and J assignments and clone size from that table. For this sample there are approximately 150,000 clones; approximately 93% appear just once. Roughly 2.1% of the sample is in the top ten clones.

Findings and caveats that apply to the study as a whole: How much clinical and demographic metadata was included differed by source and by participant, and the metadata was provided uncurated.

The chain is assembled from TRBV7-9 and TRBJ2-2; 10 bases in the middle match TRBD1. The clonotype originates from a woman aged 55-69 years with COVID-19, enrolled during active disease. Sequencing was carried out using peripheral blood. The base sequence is TGTGCCAGCAGTGACAGGGGGCCGAACACCGGGGAGCTGTTTTTT. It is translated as CASSDRGPNTGELFF.